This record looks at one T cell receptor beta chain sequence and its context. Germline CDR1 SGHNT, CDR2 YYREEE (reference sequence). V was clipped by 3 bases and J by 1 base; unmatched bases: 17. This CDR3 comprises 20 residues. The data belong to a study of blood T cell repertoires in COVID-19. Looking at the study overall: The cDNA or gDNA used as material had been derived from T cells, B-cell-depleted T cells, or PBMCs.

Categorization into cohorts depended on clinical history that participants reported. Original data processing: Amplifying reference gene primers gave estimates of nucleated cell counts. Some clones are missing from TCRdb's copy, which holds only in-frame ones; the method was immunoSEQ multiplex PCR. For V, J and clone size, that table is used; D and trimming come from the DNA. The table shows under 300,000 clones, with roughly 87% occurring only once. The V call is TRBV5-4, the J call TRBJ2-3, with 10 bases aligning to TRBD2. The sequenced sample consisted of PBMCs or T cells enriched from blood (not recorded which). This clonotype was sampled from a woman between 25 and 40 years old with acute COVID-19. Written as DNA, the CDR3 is TGTGCCAGCAGCTCCAAGAGGCAGGTTAGCGGGAGGTGGGGCACAGATACGCAGTATTTT. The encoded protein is CASSSKRQVSGRWGTDTQYF.